The T cell receptor beta chain described here comes from a study of T cell repertoires in cytomegalovirus infection. This CDR3 spans 16 amino acids. CDR1 is SQVTM, CDR2 ANQGSEA, per germline. Losses at the gene ends were 6 bases for V and 3 bases for J; bases not matched to a gene: 14. MiXCR was run by TCRdb on the reads, yielding one entry per CDR3 protein. The repertoire holds fewer than 550,000 distinct CDR3 sequences, with 15% to 20% as singletons. The clonotype originates from a human donor in good health (CMV status not recorded). Some clones in this sample may be carry-over from other donors' samples. Sequencing was carried out using CD8+ T cells from PBMCs. V and J are TRBV29-1 and TRBJ2-1; 7 bases align to TRBD2. CDR3 in DNA: TGCAGCGTCCGTCCTTCGACACGGGAGGACTACAATGAGCAGTTCTTC. This sequence encodes CSVRPSTREDYNEQFF.